The present entry profiles one T cell receptor beta chain with its context. Antigen: not known. These data originate in a study of beta chain features in type 1 diabetes. CD4+ cells of the naive, central memory, regulatory and stem cell-like memory types were sorted via CD45RO/CCR7/CD25/CD127/CD95/CD27. All sorted populations exceeded 95% purity. Every bit of the isolated RNA underwent reverse transcription, so sequencing read expressed TCRB transcripts. Measured with immunoSEQ multiplex PCR; TCRdb has only the in-frame clones, and not every one. The sample carries hundreds of thousands of clones, roughly a sixth recorded once. Notes on the study in general: When cDNA is sequenced, cells with high TCR expression could be over-represented. For Type 1 diabetes patients, all four CD4+ subsets carried TCRB CDR3s that were moderately but significantly shorter.

The CDR3 consists of 15 residues. V was pared by 3 bases and J by 4 bases, with 6 bases of the junction left unmatched. In germline, CDR1 is MNHEY, CDR2 SVGAGI. The chain joins TRBV6-5 to TRBJ2-7; 10 bases are shared with TRBD1. Material for sequencing was naive CD4+ T cells from blood. The TCR sequence derives from a man between 18 and 35 years old in good health. In nucleotides, the CDR3 is TGTGCCAGCAGTTATGGGGACAGGGGATTTTACGAGCAGTACTTC. Its translation is CASSYGDRGFYEQYF.